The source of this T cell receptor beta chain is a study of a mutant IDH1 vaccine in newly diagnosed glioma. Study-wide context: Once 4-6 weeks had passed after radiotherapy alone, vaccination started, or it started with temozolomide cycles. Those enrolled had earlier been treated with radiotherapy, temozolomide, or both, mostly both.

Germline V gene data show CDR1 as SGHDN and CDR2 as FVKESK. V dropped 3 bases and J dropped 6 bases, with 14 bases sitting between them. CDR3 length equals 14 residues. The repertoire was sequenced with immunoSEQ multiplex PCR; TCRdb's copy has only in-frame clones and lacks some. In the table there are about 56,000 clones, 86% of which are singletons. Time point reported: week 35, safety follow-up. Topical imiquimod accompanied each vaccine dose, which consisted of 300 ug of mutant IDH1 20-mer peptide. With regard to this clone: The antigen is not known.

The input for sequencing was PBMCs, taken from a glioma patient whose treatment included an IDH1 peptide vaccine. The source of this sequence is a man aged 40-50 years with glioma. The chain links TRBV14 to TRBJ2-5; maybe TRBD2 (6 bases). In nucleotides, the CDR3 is TGTGCCAGCAGCCACCCCACGGGGAGGAAGACCCAGTACTTC. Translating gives CASSHPTGRKTQYF.